These T cell receptor beta chains were read from a single sample in a study of blood T cell repertoires in COVID-19. This table comes from immunoSEQ multiplex PCR, and its TCRdb copy is limited to in-frame clones, with some not included. The sample lists about 100,000 clones; 65% to 80% were seen once. The sequenced sample was peripheral blood. The receptors were sampled from a man between 65 and 85 years old with acute or convalescent COVID-19. Both conserved end residues are part of each CDR3. The D gene is left open where the match is weak. Clone size is given for some rows only: seen once, a few or many times, or a class if the clone is expanded.

V gene	D gene	clone size	J gene	CDR3 DNA	CDR3 protein
TRBV18	NA	NA	TRBJ1-5	TGTGCCAGCTCAAGAGCGGACGATCAGCCCCAGCATTTT	CASSRADDQPQHF
TRBV13	TRBD1	once	TRBJ2-3	TGTGCCAGCAGACGGACAGGGGGTGGCACAGATACGCAGTATTTT	CASRRTGGGTDTQYF
TRBV4-3	NA	many	TRBJ1-1	TGCGCCAGCAGCCAAGATGGAGGGGTTACTGAAGCTTTCTTT	CASSQDGGVTEAFF
TRBV7-2	TRBD1	NA	TRBJ2-3	TGTGCCAGCAGCTTCCGGGACAGGGAAGATACGCAGTATTTT	CASSFRDREDTQYF
TRBV19	NA	NA	TRBJ1-2	TGTGCCAGTACCATACGGGGGACCTATGGCTACACCTTC	CASTIRGTYGYTF
TRBV21-1	NA	NA	TRBJ1-1	TGTGCCAGCAGCAAAGGGGGGGGAAAGAACACTGAAGCTTTCTTT	CASSKGGGKNTEAFF
TRBV15	NA	NA	TRBJ2-1	TGTGCCACCAGCAGAGATTCCGGCAATGAGCAGTTCTTC	CATSRDSGNEQFF
TRBV21-1	NA	NA	TRBJ1-4	TGTGCCAGCAGCCCTCGGACAGGGGCAAATGAAAAACTGTTTTTT	CASSPRTGANEKLFF
TRBV19	NA	NA	TRBJ1-5	TGTGCCAGTACCAGATATATTAGCAATCAGCCCCAGCATTTT	CASTRYISNQPQHF
TRBV3-1/TRBV3-2	TRBD2	NA	TRBJ2-3	TGTGCCAGCAGCTTCTTAGGACTAGCGGGTACAGATACGCAGTATTTT	CASSFLGLAGTDTQYF
TRBV4-3	NA	NA	TRBJ2-6	TGCGCCAGCAGCCAAAGACATCCGGCCCTCTCTGGGGCCAACGTCCTGACTTTC	CASSQRHPALSGANVLTF
TRBV19	NA	NA	TRBJ1-2	TGTGCCAGTAGTATGCACTTCCTGGTGGGTAAGAGCGAGGGCGCAGAACAAGGCTACACCTTC	CASSMHFLVGKSEGAEQGYTF
TRBV5-1	TRBD1	once	TRBJ2-3	TGCGCCAGCAGCTCGGGACAGGAGGACACAGATACGCAGTATTTT	CASSSGQEDTDTQYF
TRBV9	NA	NA	TRBJ1-3	TGTGCCAGCAGCGCAGGGGTTGGAAACACCATATATTTT	CASSAGVGNTIYF